A single sample is the source of the 27 T cell receptor beta chains below, sequenced in a study of cytomegalovirus exposure and HLA in healthy donors. PCR involved 60 Vbeta and 13 Jbeta primers. Measured with immunoSEQ multiplex PCR; TCRdb has only the in-frame clones, and not every one. The sample shows about 150,000 clones, roughly 80% of them seen only once. The sequenced sample was PBMCs. All receptors derive from a woman aged 45-59 years in good health and CMV-seropositive.

This clone was found once. This chain links TRBV19 with TRBJ1-1; D remains ambiguous. This CDR3 spans 13 amino acids. With 1 base removed from V and 1 base from J, the gap between germline ends came to 4 bases. The germline gives CDR1 LNHDA, CDR2 SQIVND (reference sequence). The CDR3 coding sequence is TGTGCCAGTAGTATAGGGGCGAACACTGAAGCTTTCTTT. It yields the protein CASSIGANTEAFF.

This chain connects TRBV9 to TRBJ2-3; 13 positions match TRBD2. After removal of 3 bases from V and 6 bases from J, the junction contained 4 bases not matched to a gene. There are 15 residues in the CDR3. Looked up from germline, CDR1 is SGDLS and CDR2 is YYNGEE. The chain's CDR3 is CASSGGLAGVDTQYF. As DNA, the CDR3 is TGTGCCAGCAGCGGCGGACTAGCGGGGGTGGATACGCAGTATTTT.

The V call is TRBV6-4, the J call TRBJ1-1; D gene uncertain. Germline loops: CDR1 MRHNA, CDR2 SNTAGT. The CDR3 has 13 residues. Trimming took off 6 bases at V and 2 bases at J, with 10 bases between the two ends. In DNA form, the CDR3 reads TGTGCCAGCAGGGCTTCGGGAAACACTGAAGCTTTCTTT. It yields the protein CASRASGNTEAFF.

The chain joins TRBV6-5 to TRBJ1-2, with a possible D match to TRBD1 (6 bases). V was pared by 4 bases and J by 5 bases, with 14 bases between. This CDR3 spans 14 amino acids. Looked up from germline, CDR1 is MNHEY and CDR2 is SVGAGI. CDR3 sequence (DNA): TGTGCCAGCAGTTCCCCGGACACAGGGTATGGCTACACCTTC. Translating it yields CASSSPDTGYGYTF.

Comments on this clone: The junction departs from germline at one end; a sequencing error may be responsible. The chain uses TRBV19 and TRBJ1-1; maybe TRBD1 (5 bases). Germline V gene lookup returns CDR1 LNHDA and CDR2 SQIVND (reference sequence). This CDR3 contains 11 residues. The CDR3 region has the DNA TGTGCCAGTAGTAGGGGGACTGATGCTTTCTTT. This gives the protein CASSRGTDAFF. Full variable domain (rest looked up from reference TRBV19 and TRBJ1-1): DGGITQSPKYLFRKEGQNVTLSCEQNLNHDAMYWYRQDPGQGLRLIYYSQIVNDFQKGDIAEGYSVSREKKESFPLTVTSAQKNPTAFYLCASSRGTDAFFGQGTRLTVV.

The chain couples TRBV6-5 to TRBJ2-7, with unresolved D. CDR1 is MNHEY, CDR2 SVGAGI, per germline. The CDR3 length is 13 residues. V was trimmed by 6 bases and J by 1 base, leaving 10 bases between them. The CDR3 DNA follows: TGTGCCAGCAGCGCCCCCCGGTCCTACGAGCAGTACTTC. Translated, it gives CASSAPRSYEQYF.

Only one count was recorded for this clone. V gene TRBV14 combines with J gene TRBJ1-2, with 7 bases identical to TRBD1. Per the germline V gene, CDR1 is SGHDN and CDR2 is FVKESK. Germline trimming cut 5 bases from V and 4 bases from J; bases unmatched to any gene: 10. The length of the CDR3 is 15 residues. The CDR3 reads CASSSDRVLRYGYTF. The CDR3 region has the DNA TGTGCCAGCAGCTCCGACAGGGTTCTTCGCTATGGCTACACCTTC.

The chain is built from TRBV5-6 and TRBJ2-7, with 7 bases that match TRBD1. Losses at the gene ends were 4 bases for V and 3 bases for J; bases not matched to a gene: 7. CDR1 and CDR2 (germline): SGHDT, YYEEEE. This CDR3 comprises 14 residues. The CDR3 nucleotides are TGTGCCAGCAGCACAATAGACAGGGACTACGAGCAGTACTTC. Amino acids: CASSTIDRDYEQYF.

The chain recombines TRBV7-9 with TRBJ1-2; 8 nucleotides agree with TRBD1. This CDR3 has 15 residues. The germline V gene has CDR1 SEHNR and CDR2 FQNEAQ (reference sequence). J was trimmed by 6 bases and V by 0 bases; bases with no gene match: 6. The CDR3 nucleotides read TGTGCCAGCAGCTTAGCGGCCGGGACAGGAGATGGCTACACCTTC. Residues: CASSLAAGTGDGYTF.

This chain uses TRBV30 with TRBJ1-2; D remains unclear. Germline assignment: CDR1 GTSNPN and CDR2 SVGIG (reference sequence). V lost 4 bases and J 8 bases, leaving 11 bases between the germline ends. The CDR3 covers 11 residues. CDR3 bases: TGTGCCTGGACCCGCTCCGGGGGCTACACCTTC. Translated: CAWTRSGGYTF.

The chain joins TRBV6-5 to TRBJ2-5, with 9 bases matching TRBD1. Germline V CDR1 and CDR2: MNHEY, SVGAGI. This CDR3 is built from 14 residues. Germline trimming cut 10 bases from V and 5 bases from J; bases unmatched to any gene: 11. The CDR3 DNA sequence: TGTGCCATCGGGACAGGGCGAAGTGTGGAGACCCAGTACTTC. Translating it yields CAIGTGRSVETQYF.

The V and J genes are TRBV10-3 and TRBJ1-2; D call uncertain. The V end lost 6 bases, the J end lost 7 bases, and 12 bases lay between the germline ends. The CDR3 runs 12 residues. Germline V gene data show CDR1 as ENHRY and CDR2 as SYGVKD. The CDR3, as DNA: TGTGCCATCAGCGGCGGGAGTCTTGGCTACACCTTC. Encoded protein: CAISGGSLGYTF.

The chain employs TRBV6-1 and TRBJ2-7; 10 positions agree with TRBD1. V was clipped by 11 bases and J by 4 bases; unmatched bases: 8. This CDR3 has 13 residues. CDR1 is MNHNS and CDR2 is SASEGT in the germline V gene. The CDR3 spells CAATGQGLYEQYF. DNA for the CDR3: TGTGCCGCAACGGGACAGGGGTTATACGAGCAGTACTTC.

The J gene is TRBJ1-5, the V gene TRBV6-6; D perhaps matches TRBD1 (6 bases). Trimming shortened V by 6 bases and J by 0 bases, and 9 bases separated the two germline ends. CDR1 and CDR2 (germline): MNHNY, SVGAGI (reference sequence). The CDR3 is 14 amino acids. As DNA, the CDR3 is TGTGCCAGCAGGAACAGGGTTAGCAATCAGCCCCAGCATTTT. Protein product: CASRNRVSNQPQHF.

This sequence joins TRBV13 and TRBJ2-1; 8 bases line up with TRBD2. The CDR3 is made up of 16 amino acids. Germline CDR1 reads PRHDT; CDR2 reads FYEKMQ (reference sequence). The trim removed 3 bases at V and 1 base at J, leaving 5 bases unmatched. For the CDR3, the DNA is TGTGCCAGCAGCTTCGGGGGGGGCCCTTCCTACAATGAGCAGTTCTTC. Translated, it gives CASSFGGGPSYNEQFF.

This chain joins TRBV27 and TRBJ2-3; 10 bases are a match to TRBD2. The length of the CDR3 is 19 residues. With V trimmed by 4 bases and J by 6 bases, 19 bases remained unmatched. Germline V gene data show CDR1 as MNHEY and CDR2 as SMNVEV (reference sequence). CDR3 protein: CASSSLKLPSGGALDTQYF. In nucleotides, the CDR3 is TGTGCCAGCAGTTCCCTTAAATTACCGAGCGGGGGGGCCTTGGATACGCAGTATTTT.

This chain uses TRBV4-1 with TRBJ2-7; D may be TRBD1 (7 bases). The CDR3 consists of 15 residues. V gave up 0 bases and J gave up 6 bases, with 15 bases separating them. The germline CDR1 and CDR2 sequences are MGHRA and YSYEKL. This CDR3 reads CASSQDLEGASEQYF. In DNA form, the CDR3 reads TGCGCCAGCAGCCAAGATTTGGAGGGGGCCAGCGAGCAGTACTTC.

The chain uses TRBV7-9 and TRBJ2-7, with D possibly TRBD2 on 7 matching bases. The ends were cut back, 5 bases at V and 2 bases at J, with 19 bases in the middle. In germline, CDR1 is SEHNR, CDR2 FQNEAQ (reference sequence). The CDR3 spans 16 residues. In nucleotides, the CDR3 is TGTGCCAGCAGCCCCGAGGGGGGGGGCGAACCCTACGAGCAGTACTTC. It is translated as CASSPEGGGEPYEQYF.

The V and J genes are TRBV19 and TRBJ2-7, with TRBD1 matching over 9 bases. Trimming took 4 bases from V and 6 from J; bases not matched to a gene: 16. Germline V gene sequence: CDR1 LNHDA, CDR2 SQIVND (reference sequence). The CDR3 has 17 residues. The CDR3 loop reads CASSTHTSGQGLFEQYF. The CDR3 region has the DNA TGTGCCAGTAGTACACACACATCGGGACAGGGACTTTTCGAGCAGTACTTC.

V gene TRBV9 combines with J gene TRBJ1-2, with D possibly being TRBD1 (5 bases). V gave up 5 bases and J gave up 8 bases, with 22 bases separating them. Germline CDR1 and CDR2: SGDLS and YYNGEE. The CDR3 has 15 residues. The CDR3 sequence: CASRGSGTLGRGYTF. The DNA of the CDR3 is TGTGCCAGCAGGGGAAGCGGGACTCTTGGGCGAGGCTACACCTTC.

The genes are TRBV4-3 and TRBJ2-1; D possibly corresponds to TRBD2 (5 bases). The germline V gene encodes CDR1 LGHNA and CDR2 YSLEER. Trimming took off 3 bases at V and 6 bases at J, with 9 bases between the two ends. The CDR3 spans 13 residues. The CDR3 DNA follows: TGCGCCAGCAGCCATACTGGAGGCAATGAGCAGTTCTTC. It codes for CASSHTGGNEQFF.

This clone was counted between two and nine times. The V gene is TRBV13, the J gene TRBJ2-3, with D possibly being TRBD2 (6 bases). The V and J ends lost 5 bases and 4 bases respectively, with 16 bases between them. The CDR3 loop spans 15 amino acids. Germline values: CDR1 PRHDT, CDR2 FYEKMQ (reference sequence). CDR3 in amino acids: CASSKGSLASDTQYF. CDR3 nucleotides: TGTGCCAGCAGCAAGGGGTCCCTAGCGTCAGATACGCAGTATTTT.

The chain links TRBV21-1 to TRBJ2-1; the D call of TRBD2 is as the table states it, not checked on the DNA. TRBV21-1 is annotated as a pseudogene. There are 16 residues in the CDR3. CDR3 sequence: CASSGPTSGGYNEQFF. CDR3 DNA sequence: TGTGCCAGCAGCGGGCCTACTAGCGGGGGTTACAATGAGCAGTTCTTC.

The V gene is TRBV7-2, the J gene TRBJ1-2; D not resolved. The CDR3 has 13 residues. The ends were cut back, 6 bases at V and 5 bases at J, with 13 bases in the middle. CDR1 and CDR2 from the germline V gene are SGHTA and FQGNSA. The CDR3 DNA follows: TGTGCCAGCAGTCGGGGTCAGTCTTATGGCTACACCTTC. Its translation is CASSRGQSYGYTF.

The CDR3 sequence: CASSQVQGAIEAFF. CDR3 in DNA: TGCGCCAGCAGCCAAGTTCAGGGGGCTATTGAAGCTTTCTTT. The chain recombines TRBV4-1 with TRBJ1-1; 8 bases are shared with TRBD1. CDR3 length: 14 amino acids. V dropped 1 base and J dropped 7; count of bases not matched to a gene: 5. Germline V lookup: CDR1 MGHRA, CDR2 YSYEKL.

The rearrangement uses TRBV5-6 and TRBJ2-3; D ambiguous. Per the germline V gene, CDR1 is SGHDT and CDR2 is YYEEEE. The CDR3 length is 14 residues. Trimming took off 4 bases at V and 2 bases at J, with 11 bases between the two ends. CDR3 in amino acids: CASSPGSLTDTQYF. The CDR3 nucleotides read TGTGCCAGCAGCCCGGGTAGCCTCACAGATACGCAGTATTTT.

The chain couples TRBV7-2 to TRBJ1-2; D ambiguous. CDR3 length: 15 amino acids. The V and J ends lost 4 bases and 2 bases respectively, with 14 bases between them. Germline lookup yields CDR1 SGHTA and CDR2 FQGNSA. The DNA of the CDR3 is TGTGCCAGCAGCTCCCAGGCGGGCGGAAACTATGGCTACACCTTC. Translated, it gives CASSSQAGGNYGYTF.